This entry describes one T cell receptor (beta chain). The data are from a study of blood T cell repertoires in COVID-19. Overall study context: From the United States, Italy and Spain came samples of acute and convalescent COVID-19. In each case, the material was cDNA or gDNA derived from T cells, B-cell-depleted T cells, or PBMCs.

The CDR3 covers 14 residues. Germline CDR1 SEHNR, CDR2 FQNEAQ (reference sequence). Trimming removed 4 bases from V and 8 bases from J; junction bases left unmatched: 6. In the original processing: Amplifying reference gene primers gave estimates of nucleated cell counts. TCRdb keeps only in-frame clones here, not all; method: immunoSEQ multiplex PCR. D and trimming come from the DNA, and the V and J calls and clone size come from that table. The data hold roughly 250,000 clones, with around 83% observed a single time. V is TRBV7-9 and J is TRBJ1-4; 8 bases agree with TRBD1. The clonotype originates from a woman of 80 years or more with acute or convalescent COVID-19. Sequenced material: peripheral blood. CDR3 residues: CASSSQGAGEKLFF. The CDR3, as DNA: TGTGCCAGCAGCTCTCAGGGGGCAGGGGAAAAACTGTTTTTT.